This is a list of T cell receptor beta chains from one sample in a study of control samples from healthy donors and cancer patients. Clones were read by immunoSEQ multiplex PCR, and TCRdb kept only the in-frame ones, dropping some. Seen here are about 160,000 clones, over 90% observed once, and the top ten hold approximately 1%. Sequencing used blood. The receptors were sampled from a woman between 25 and 40 years old in good health. CDR3s leave out the opening cysteine and the closing phenylalanine or tryptophan. D genes are given only for firm matches.

D: .
V: TRBV10-3
J: TRBJ1-5
CDR3: AISESLAGRGNQPQH

D: TRBD1
V: TRBV7-9
J: TRBJ2-1
CDR3: ASSSRGQGRNEQF

D: .
V: TRBV28
J: TRBJ1-5
CDR3: ASSSPHAGQPQH

D: .
V: TRBV7-9
J: TRBJ2-7
CDR3: ASSTRKSYEQY

D: TRBD1
V: TRBV5-1
J: TRBJ1-4
CDR3: ASSYQTGTNEKLF

D: TRBD1
V: TRBV28
J: TRBJ1-6
CDR3: ASGNTGAQVNSPLH

D: TRBD2
V: TRBV6-5
J: TRBJ2-7
CDR3: ASSSGLAGDEQY

D: .
V: TRBV3-1/TRBV3-2
J: TRBJ1-2
CDR3: ASSQGSTDGYT

D: .
V: TRBV5-5
J: TRBJ1-4
CDR3: ASSFLGEKLF

D: .
V: TRBV6-5
J: TRBJ1-1
CDR3: ASNLGESTEAF

D: TRBD1
V: TRBV11-3
J: TRBJ1-1
CDR3: ASSPGQGSTNTEAF

D: TRBD1
V: TRBV15
J: TRBJ2-7
CDR3: ATSRAPGGAYEQY

D: .
V: TRBV28
J: TRBJ1-5
CDR3: ASSFGGDSNQPQH

D: .
V: TRBV10-3
J: TRBJ2-7
CDR3: AISESVRAVGEQY

D: .
V: TRBV2
J: TRBJ2-7
CDR3: ASRIGQTSSYEQY

D: .
V: TRBV5-4
J: TRBJ2-1
CDR3: ASSLLLGRQF

D: .
V: TRBV7-9
J: TRBJ2-3
CDR3: ASCLIQTGDTQY

D: .
V: TRBV18
J: TRBJ1-4
CDR3: ASSRARTNEKLF

D: TRBD1
V: TRBV30
J: TRBJ1-1
CDR3: AWSFDRVNTEAF

D: .
V: TRBV19
J: TRBJ1-2
CDR3: ASDPGWDYGYT

D: .
V: TRBV19
J: TRBJ1-3
CDR3: ASSYSGSGGSGNTIY

D: .
V: TRBV5-4
J: TRBJ2-3
CDR3: ASSLWGEAQRDTQY

D: TRBD2
V: TRBV6-5
J: TRBJ2-7
CDR3: ASLERGGAGKQY

D: .
V: TRBV7-9
J: TRBJ1-3
CDR3: ASSLSQGTGNTIY

D: .
V: TRBV19
J: TRBJ2-7
CDR3: ASSTMDSRGNYEQY

D: .
V: TRBV28
J: TRBJ1-6
CDR3: ASSFRQAASNSPLH

D: .
V: TRBV4-1
J: TRBJ1-5
CDR3: ASSQEGGGDQPQH

D: TRBD1
V: TRBV30
J: TRBJ1-4
CDR3: AWSLTGANEKLF

D: .
V: TRBV6-5
J: TRBJ1-5
CDR3: ASSSDRNQPQH

D: TRBD1
V: TRBV9
J: TRBJ1-2
CDR3: ASSVESGGAYGYT